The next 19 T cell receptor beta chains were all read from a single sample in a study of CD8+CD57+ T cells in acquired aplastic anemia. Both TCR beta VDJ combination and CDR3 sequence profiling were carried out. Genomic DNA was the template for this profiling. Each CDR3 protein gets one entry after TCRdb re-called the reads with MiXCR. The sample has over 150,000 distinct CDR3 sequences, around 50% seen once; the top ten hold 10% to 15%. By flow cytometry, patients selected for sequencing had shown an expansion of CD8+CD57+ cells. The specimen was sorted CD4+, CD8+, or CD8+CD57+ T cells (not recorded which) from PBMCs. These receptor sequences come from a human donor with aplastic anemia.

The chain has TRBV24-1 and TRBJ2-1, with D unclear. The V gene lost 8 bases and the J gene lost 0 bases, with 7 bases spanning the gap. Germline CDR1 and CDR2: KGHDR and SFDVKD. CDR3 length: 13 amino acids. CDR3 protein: CATTTSSYNEQFF. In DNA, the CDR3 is TGTGCCACCACTACGAGCTCCTACAATGAGCAGTTCTTC.

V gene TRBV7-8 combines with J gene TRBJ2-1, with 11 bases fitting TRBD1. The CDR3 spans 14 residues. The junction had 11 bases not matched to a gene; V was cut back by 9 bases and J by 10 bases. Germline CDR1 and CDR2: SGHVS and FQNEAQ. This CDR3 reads CASTQDRGRREQFF. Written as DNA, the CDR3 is TGTGCCAGTACCCAGGACAGGGGGCGTCGAGAGCAGTTCTTC. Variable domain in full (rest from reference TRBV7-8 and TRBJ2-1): GAGVSQSPRYKVAKRGQDVALRCDPISGHVSLFWYQQALGQGPEFLTYFQNEAQLDKSGLPSDRFFAERPEGSVSTLKIQRTQQEDSAVYLCASTQDRGRREQFFGPGTRLTVL.

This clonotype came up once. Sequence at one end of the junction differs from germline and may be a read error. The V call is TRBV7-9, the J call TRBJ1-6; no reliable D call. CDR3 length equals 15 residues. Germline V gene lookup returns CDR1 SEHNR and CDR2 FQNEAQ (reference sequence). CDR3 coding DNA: TGTGCCAGCAGCTTCCGGGCCGACCCGGGTTCACCCCCCCACTTT. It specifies CASSFRADPGSPPHF.

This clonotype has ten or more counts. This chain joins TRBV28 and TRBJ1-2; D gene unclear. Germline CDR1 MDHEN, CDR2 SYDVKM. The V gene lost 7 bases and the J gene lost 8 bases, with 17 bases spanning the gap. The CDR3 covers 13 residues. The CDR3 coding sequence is TGTGCCAGCAACGTTGGAGGGCCGGGAGGCTACACCTTC. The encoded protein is CASNVGGPGGYTF.

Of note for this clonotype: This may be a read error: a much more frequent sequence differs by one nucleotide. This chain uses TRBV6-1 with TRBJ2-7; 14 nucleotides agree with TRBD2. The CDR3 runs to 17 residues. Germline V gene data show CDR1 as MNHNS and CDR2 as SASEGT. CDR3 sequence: CGSSEHGLAGGTYEQYF. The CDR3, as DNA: TGTGGCAGCAGTGAACACGGACTAGCGGGGGGTACCTACGAGCAGTACTTC.

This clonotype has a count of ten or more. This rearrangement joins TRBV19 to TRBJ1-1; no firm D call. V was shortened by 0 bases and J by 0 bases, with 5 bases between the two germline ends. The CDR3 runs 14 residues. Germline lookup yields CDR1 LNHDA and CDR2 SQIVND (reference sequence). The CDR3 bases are TGTGCCAGTAGTATAGAACGGATGAACACTGAAGCTTTCTTT. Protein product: CASSIERMNTEAFF.

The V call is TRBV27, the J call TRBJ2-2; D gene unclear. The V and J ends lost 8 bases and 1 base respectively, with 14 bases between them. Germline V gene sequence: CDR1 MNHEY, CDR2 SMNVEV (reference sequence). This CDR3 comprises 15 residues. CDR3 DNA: TGTGCCAGCCGACACCAAGACCGGAACACCGGGGAGCTGTTTTTT. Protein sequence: CASRHQDRNTGELFF.

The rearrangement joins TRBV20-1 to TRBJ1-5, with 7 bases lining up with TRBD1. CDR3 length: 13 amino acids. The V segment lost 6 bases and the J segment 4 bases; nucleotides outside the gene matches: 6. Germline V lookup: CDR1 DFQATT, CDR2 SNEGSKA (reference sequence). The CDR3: CSAQGQPNQPQHF. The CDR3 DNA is TGCAGTGCCCAGGGACAGCCTAATCAGCCCCAGCATTTT.

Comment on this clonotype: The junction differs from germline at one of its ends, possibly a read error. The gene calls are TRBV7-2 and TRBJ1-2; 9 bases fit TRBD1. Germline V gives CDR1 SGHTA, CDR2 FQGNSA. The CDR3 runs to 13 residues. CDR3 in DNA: TGTGCCAGTAGTCCCCGGGACAGGGTTCCTCCCGACTTC. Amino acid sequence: CASSPRDRVPPDF.

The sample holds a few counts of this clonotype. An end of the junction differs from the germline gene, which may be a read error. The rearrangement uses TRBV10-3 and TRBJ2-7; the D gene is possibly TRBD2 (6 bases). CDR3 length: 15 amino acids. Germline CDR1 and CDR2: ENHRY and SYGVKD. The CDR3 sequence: CAISESRPGGEEQYF. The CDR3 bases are TGTGCCATTAGTGAGTCGAGACCCGGAGGGGAAGAGCAGTACTTC.

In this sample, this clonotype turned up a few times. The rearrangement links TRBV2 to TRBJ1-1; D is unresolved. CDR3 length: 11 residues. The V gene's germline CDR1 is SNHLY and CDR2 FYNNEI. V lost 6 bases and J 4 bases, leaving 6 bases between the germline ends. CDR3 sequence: CASSRATEAFF. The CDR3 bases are TGTGCCAGCAGCCGGGCCACTGAAGCTTTCTTT.

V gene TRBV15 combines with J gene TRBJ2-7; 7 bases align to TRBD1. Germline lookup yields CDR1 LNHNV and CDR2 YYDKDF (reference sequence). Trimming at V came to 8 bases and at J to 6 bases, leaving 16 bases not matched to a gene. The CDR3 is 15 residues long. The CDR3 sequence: CATRQPSEGASEQYF. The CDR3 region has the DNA TGTGCCACCCGCCAGCCAAGTGAGGGGGCATCCGAGCAGTACTTC.

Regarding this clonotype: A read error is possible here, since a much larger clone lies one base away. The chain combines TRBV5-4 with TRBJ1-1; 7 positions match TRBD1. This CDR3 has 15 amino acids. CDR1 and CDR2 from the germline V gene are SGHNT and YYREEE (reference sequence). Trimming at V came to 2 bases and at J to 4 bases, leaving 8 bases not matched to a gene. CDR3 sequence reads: CASSLSDRESTEAFF. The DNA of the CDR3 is TGTGCCAGCAGCTTATCCGACAGGGAATCCACTGAAGCTTTCTTT.

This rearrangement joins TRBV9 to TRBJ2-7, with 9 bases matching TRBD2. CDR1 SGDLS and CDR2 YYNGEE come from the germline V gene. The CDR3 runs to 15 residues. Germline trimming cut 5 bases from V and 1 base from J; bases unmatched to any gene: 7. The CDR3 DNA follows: TGTGCCAGCAGACGTACGACTAGCGGATCCTACGAGCAGTACTTC. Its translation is CASRRTTSGSYEQYF. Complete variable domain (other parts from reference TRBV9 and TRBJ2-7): DSGVTQTPKHLITATGQRVTLRCSPRSGDLSVYWYQQSLDQGLQFLIQYYNGEERAKGNILERFSAQQFPDLHSELNLSSLELGDSALYFCASRRTTSGSYEQYFGPGTRLTVT.

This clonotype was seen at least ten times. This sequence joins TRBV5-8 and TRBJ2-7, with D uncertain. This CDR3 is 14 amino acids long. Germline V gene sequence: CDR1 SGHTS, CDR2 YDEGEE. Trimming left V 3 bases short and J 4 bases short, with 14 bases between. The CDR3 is CASSSVSPGYEQYF. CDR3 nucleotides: TGTGCCAGCAGCTCTGTATCCCCTGGGTACGAGCAGTACTTC.

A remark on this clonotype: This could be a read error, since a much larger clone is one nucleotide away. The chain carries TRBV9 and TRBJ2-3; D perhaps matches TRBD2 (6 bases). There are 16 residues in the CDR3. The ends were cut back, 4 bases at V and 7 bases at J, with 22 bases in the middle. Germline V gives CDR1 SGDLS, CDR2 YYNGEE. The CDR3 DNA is TGTGCCAGCAGCACTACGGGTCCTGGCGGGGCGCATACGCAGTATTTT. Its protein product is CASSTTGPGGAHTQYF.

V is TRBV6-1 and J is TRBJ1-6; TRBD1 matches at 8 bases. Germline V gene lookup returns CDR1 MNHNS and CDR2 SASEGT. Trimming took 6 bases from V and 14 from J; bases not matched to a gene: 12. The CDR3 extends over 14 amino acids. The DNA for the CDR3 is TGTGCCAGCAGCCGGGACAGGTCATCTGCAACCCTCCACTTT. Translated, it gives CASSRDRSSATLHF.

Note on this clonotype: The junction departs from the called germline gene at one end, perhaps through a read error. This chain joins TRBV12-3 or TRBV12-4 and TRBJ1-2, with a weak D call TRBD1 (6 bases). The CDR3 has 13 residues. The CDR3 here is CANSLQGNYGYTF. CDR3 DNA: TGTGCCAACAGTCTACAGGGAAACTATGGCTACACCTTC.

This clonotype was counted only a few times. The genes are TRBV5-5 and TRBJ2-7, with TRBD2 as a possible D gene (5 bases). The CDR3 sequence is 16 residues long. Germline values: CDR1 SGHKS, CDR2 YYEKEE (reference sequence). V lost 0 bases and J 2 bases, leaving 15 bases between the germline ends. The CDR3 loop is CASSLEIGMAAYEQYF. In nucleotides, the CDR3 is TGTGCCAGCAGCTTGGAAATCGGGATGGCGGCCTACGAGCAGTACTTC.